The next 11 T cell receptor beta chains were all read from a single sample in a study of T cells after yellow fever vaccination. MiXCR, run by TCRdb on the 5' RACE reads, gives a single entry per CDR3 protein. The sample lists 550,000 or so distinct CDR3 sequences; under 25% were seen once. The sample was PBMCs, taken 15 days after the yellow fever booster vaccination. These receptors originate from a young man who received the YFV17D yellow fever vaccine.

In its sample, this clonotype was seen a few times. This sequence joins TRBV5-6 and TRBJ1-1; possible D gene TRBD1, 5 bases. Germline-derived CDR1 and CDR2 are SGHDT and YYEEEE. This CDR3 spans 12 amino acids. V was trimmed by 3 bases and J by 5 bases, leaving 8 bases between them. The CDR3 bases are TGTGCCAGCAGCTCGCAGGGTACTGAAGCTTTCTTT. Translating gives CASSSQGTEAFF.

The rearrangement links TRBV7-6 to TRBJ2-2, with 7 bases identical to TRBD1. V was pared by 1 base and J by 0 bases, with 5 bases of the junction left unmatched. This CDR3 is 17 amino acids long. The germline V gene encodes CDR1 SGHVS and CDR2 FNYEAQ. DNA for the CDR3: TGTGCCAGCAGCTTAGTAGGGCAGGGGGCGAACACCGGGGAGCTGTTTTTT. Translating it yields CASSLVGQGANTGELFF.

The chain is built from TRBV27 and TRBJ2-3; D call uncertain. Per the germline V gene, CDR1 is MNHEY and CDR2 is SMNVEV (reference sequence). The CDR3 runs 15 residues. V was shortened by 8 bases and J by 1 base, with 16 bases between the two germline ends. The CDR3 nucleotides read TGTGCCAGCGAGTCCCCTAGTGATGGCACAGATACGCAGTATTTT. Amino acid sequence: CASESPSDGTDTQYF.

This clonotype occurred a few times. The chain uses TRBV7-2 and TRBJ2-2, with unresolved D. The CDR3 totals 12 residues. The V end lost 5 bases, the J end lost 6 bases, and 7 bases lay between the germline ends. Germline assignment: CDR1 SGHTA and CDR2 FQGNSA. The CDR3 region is CASSPPSGELFF. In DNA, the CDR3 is TGTGCCAGCAGCCCGCCCTCCGGGGAGCTGTTTTTT.

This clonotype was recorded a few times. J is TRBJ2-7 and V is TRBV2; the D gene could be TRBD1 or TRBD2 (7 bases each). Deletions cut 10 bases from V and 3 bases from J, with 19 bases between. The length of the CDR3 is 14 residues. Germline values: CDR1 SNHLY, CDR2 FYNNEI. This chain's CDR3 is CATQGGTGRYEQYF. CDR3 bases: TGTGCCACTCAGGGGGGGACGGGACGCTACGAGCAGTACTTC.

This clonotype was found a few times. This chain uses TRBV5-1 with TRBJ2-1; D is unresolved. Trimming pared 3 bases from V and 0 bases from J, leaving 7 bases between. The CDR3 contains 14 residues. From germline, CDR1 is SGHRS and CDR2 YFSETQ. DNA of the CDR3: TGCGCCAGCAGCTCGTTCAACTCCTACAATGAGCAGTTCTTC. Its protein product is CASSSFNSYNEQFF.

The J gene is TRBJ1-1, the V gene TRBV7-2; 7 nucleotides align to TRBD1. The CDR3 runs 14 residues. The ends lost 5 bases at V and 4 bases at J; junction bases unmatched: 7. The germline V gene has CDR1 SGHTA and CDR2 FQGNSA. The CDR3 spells CASSVRQGGTEAFF. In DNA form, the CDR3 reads TGTGCCAGCAGCGTAAGACAGGGCGGCACTGAAGCTTTCTTT.

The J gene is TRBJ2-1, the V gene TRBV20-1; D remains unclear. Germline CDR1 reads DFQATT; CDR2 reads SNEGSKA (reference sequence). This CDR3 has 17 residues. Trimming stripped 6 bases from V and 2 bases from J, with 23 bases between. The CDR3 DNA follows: TGCAGTGCCACCCTCTTGGATTTGGGAAAGACCTACAATGAGCAGTTCTTC. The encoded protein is CSATLLDLGKTYNEQFF.

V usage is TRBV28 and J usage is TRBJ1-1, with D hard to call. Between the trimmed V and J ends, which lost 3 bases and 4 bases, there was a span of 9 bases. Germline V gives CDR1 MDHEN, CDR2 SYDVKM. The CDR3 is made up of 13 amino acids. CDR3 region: CASSLIGSTEAFF. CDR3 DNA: TGTGCCAGCAGTTTGATCGGTAGCACTGAAGCTTTCTTT.

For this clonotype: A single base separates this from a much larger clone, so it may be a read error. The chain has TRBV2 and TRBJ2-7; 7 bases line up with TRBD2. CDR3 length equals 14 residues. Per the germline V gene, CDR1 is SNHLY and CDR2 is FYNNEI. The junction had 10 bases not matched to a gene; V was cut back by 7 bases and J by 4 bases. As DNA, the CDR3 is TGTGCCAGCAAGTCTGGTAACGGGAGGTACGAGCAGTACTTC. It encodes CASKSGNGRYEQYF.

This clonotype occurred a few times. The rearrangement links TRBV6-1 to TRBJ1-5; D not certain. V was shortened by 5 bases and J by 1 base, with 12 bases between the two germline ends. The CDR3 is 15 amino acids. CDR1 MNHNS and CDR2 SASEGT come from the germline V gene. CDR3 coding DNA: TGTGCCAGCAGTATGAGATCACGGAGCAATCAGCCCCAGCATTTT. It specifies CASSMRSRSNQPQHF.